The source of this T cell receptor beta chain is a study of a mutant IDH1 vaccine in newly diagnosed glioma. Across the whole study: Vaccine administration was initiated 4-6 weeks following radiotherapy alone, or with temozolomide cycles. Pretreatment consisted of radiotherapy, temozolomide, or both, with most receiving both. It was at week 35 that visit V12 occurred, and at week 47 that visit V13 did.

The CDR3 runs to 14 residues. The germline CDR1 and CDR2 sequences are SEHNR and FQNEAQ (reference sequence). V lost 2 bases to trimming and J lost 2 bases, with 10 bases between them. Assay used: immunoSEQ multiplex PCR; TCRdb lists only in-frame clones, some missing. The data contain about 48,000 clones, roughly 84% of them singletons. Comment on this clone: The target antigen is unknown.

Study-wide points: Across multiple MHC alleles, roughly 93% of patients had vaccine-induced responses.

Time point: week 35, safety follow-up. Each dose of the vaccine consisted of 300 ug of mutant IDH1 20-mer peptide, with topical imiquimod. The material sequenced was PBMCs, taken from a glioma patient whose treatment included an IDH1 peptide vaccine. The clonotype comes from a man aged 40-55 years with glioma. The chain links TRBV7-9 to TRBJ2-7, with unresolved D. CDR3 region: CASSLLSGTYEQYF. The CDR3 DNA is TGTGCCAGCAGCTTATTATCCGGAACCTACGAGCAGTACTTC.